In this sample, the clone carrying this TCR beta chain turned up many times. This sample stems from a study of Graves' ophthalmopathy and Graves' hyperthyroidism. Overall study context: Peripheral blood was collected at initial diagnosis, before any treatment.

RNA served as the template for amplifying TCR beta CDR3 regions. The first-round RT-PCR employed HTBI primers together with the Qiagen OneStep RT-PCR kit. A multiplex PCR was then performed as the second round. TCRdb re-derived calls from the multiplex PCR reads in MiXCR, one entry per CDR3 protein. Of fewer than 600,000 distinct CDR3 sequences listed, approximately 15% are singletons. V was pared by 6 bases and J by 4 bases, with 15 bases between. The germline gives CDR1 MDHEN, CDR2 SYDVKM. CDR3 length equals 14 residues. The chain recombines TRBV28 with TRBJ1-2; D gene ambiguous. The source of this sequence is a woman in her twenties or thirties with Graves' ophthalmopathy. Sample: blood. The chain's CDR3 is CASSLDPDGYGYTF. The CDR3 bases are TGTGCCAGCAGCTTGGACCCGGACGGCTATGGCTACACCTTC.